The 29 T cell receptor beta chains in this list originate from one sample, sequenced in a study of T cell changes during pregnancy in multiple sclerosis (dated by TCRdb to between 2019 and 2020). The library was prepared using the immunoSEQ multiplex PCR assay. In TCRdb, the immuneACCESS table is reduced to in-frame sequences with V and J assigned. These tables do not hold every clone; where another copy was compared, an unresolved V gene accounts for under half, and the others remain unexplained. A total of about 48,000 clones appear in this sample, around 92% of them only once. The ten largest clones capture roughly 0.99% of the sample. The sample here was CD4+ T cells from peripheral blood mononuclear cells, taken in the second trimester of pregnancy. All receptors derive from a female donor in good health, enrolled as a control in a pregnancy study.

The chain combines TRBV4-1 with TRBJ2-6; tentative D call: TRBD2 (5 bases). Germline V lookup: CDR1 MGHRA, CDR2 YSYEKL. This CDR3 contains 16 residues. V lost 3 bases, J lost 2 bases, and 11 bases lay in between. DNA for the CDR3: TGCGCCAGCAGCCAGGGGTTGAGGGCTGGGGCCAACGTCCTGACTTTC. Translating gives CASSQGLRAGANVLTF.

This clone was picked up one time. The chain employs TRBV6-5 and TRBJ1-1; D not certain. Germline CDR1 reads MNHEY; CDR2 reads SVGAGI. This CDR3 contains 14 residues. Trimming took off 6 bases at V and 7 bases at J, with 18 bases between the two ends. Here the CDR3 DNA reads TGTGCCAGCAGGCTGGACGGGATGTCCTTTGAAGCTTTCTTT. Translated: CASRLDGMSFEAFF.

This chain uses TRBV7-2 with TRBJ1-1; 7 positions agree with TRBD1. Trimming took 5 bases from V and 3 from J; bases not matched to a gene: 3. CDR1 and CDR2 from the germline V gene are SGHTA and FQGNSA. This CDR3 has 13 amino acids. CDR3 DNA sequence: TGTGCCAGCAGCATCGACAGGGACACTGAAGCTTTCTTT. Amino acids: CASSIDRDTEAFF. The whole variable domain, remainder taken from reference TRBV7-2 and TRBJ1-1, is GAGVSQSPSNKVTEKGKDVELRCDPISGHTALYWYRQSLGQGLEFLIYFQGNSAPDKSGLPSDRFSAERTGGSVSTLTIQRTQQEDSAVYLCASSIDRDTEAFFGQGTRLTVV.

V and J are TRBV28 and TRBJ1-1; 7 bases fit TRBD1. The germline gives CDR1 MDHEN, CDR2 SYDVKM. The J segment lost 0 bases and the V segment lost 4 bases, leaving 11 bases of the junction unmatched. This CDR3 has 17 amino acids. CDR3 amino acids: CASSSPRWTGMNTEAFF. CDR3 sequence (DNA): TGTGCCAGCAGTTCCCCACGATGGACAGGAATGAACACTGAAGCTTTCTTT. Based on the CDR3 plus reference TRBV28 and TRBJ1-1, the full variable domain is DVKVTQSSRYLVKRTGEKVFLECVQDMDHENMFWYRQDPGLGLRLIYFSYDVKMKEKGDIPEGYSVSREKKERFSLILESASTNQTSMYLCASSSPRWTGMNTEAFFGQGTRLTVV.

The CDR3 protein is CASAPIRRETQYF. CDR3 sequence (DNA): TGTGCCAGCGCCCCCATCAGGAGGGAGACCCAGTACTTC. The J gene is TRBJ2-5, the V gene TRBV6-5, with D possibly matching TRBD2 (5 bases). The CDR3 extends over 13 amino acids. Deletions cut 8 bases from V and 5 bases from J, with 15 bases between. Germline CDR1 reads MNHEY; CDR2 reads SVGAGI.

This clone was seen a single time. The rearrangement uses TRBV18 and TRBJ1-5, with D perhaps TRBD1 (6 bases). V shed 0 bases and J shed 7 bases, with 13 bases lying between them. Germline lookup yields CDR1 KGHSH and CDR2 LQKENI. This CDR3 has 15 amino acids. The CDR3 nucleotides read TGTGCCAGCTCACCACCAGACAGGCCGGGGCAGCCCCAGCATTTT. As protein: CASSPPDRPGQPQHF.

The chain has TRBV27 and TRBJ1-5; possible D gene TRBD1, 6 bases. V lost 5 bases and J lost 0, with 8 bases in between. The CDR3 sequence is 14 residues long. Germline CDR1 MNHEY, CDR2 SMNVEV (reference sequence). CDR3 sequence: CASSPQGSNQPQHF. CDR3 coding DNA: TGTGCCAGCAGTCCACAGGGTAGCAATCAGCCCCAGCATTTT.

The gene calls are TRBV15 and TRBJ2-5; 9 bases map to TRBD2. Germline V gene data show CDR1 as LNHNV and CDR2 as YYDKDF (reference sequence). Trimming took 0 bases from V and 9 from J; bases not matched to a gene: 5. This CDR3 comprises 14 residues. CDR3 sequence reads: CATSRDASGVAQYF. The CDR3 DNA sequence: TGTGCCACCAGCAGAGATGCTAGCGGGGTAGCCCAGTACTTC.

This rearrangement joins TRBV11-2 to TRBJ1-1; D is possibly TRBD1 (6 bases). Germline V CDR1 and CDR2: SGHAT, FQNNGV. CDR3 length equals 16 residues. Between the trimmed V and J ends, which lost 3 bases and 0 bases, there was a span of 14 bases. The CDR3 here is CASSFRADSMNTEAFF. CDR3 bases: TGTGCCAGCAGCTTCAGGGCGGACAGTATGAACACTGAAGCTTTCTTT.

The chain recombines TRBV11-2 with TRBJ2-6; 7 nucleotides line up with TRBD1. With 3 bases clipped from V and 4 bases from J, the junction kept 6 bases outside the gene matches. The CDR3 extends over 16 amino acids. Per germline, CDR1 SGHAT and CDR2 FQNNGV. CDR3: CASSFRTGTGANVLTF. The DNA of the CDR3 is TGTGCCAGCAGCTTCAGGACAGGAACCGGGGCCAACGTCCTGACTTTC.

V gene TRBV6-5 combines with J gene TRBJ1-1, with D uncertain. Germline V gives CDR1 MNHEY, CDR2 SVGAGI. The V end was cut by 7 bases, the J end by 7 bases, with 16 bases between. The CDR3 contains 13 residues. This chain's CDR3 is CASTKAGLGEAFF. For the CDR3, the DNA is TGTGCCAGCACCAAAGCTGGGCTGGGTGAAGCTTTCTTT.

This clone was counted between two and nine times. Other DNA sequences in the same sample also yield this CDR3. The chain links TRBV30 to TRBJ1-5; tentatively, D is TRBD1 (6 bases). This CDR3 has 13 amino acids. Germline values: CDR1 GTSNPN, CDR2 SVGIG (reference sequence). V gave up 0 bases and J gave up 4 bases, with 7 bases separating them. Written as DNA, the CDR3 is TGTGCCTGGAGTGTAAGGGGGAATCAGCCCCAGCATTTT. Translating it yields CAWSVRGNQPQHF.

This chain uses TRBV29-1 with TRBJ2-7, with D perhaps matching TRBD1 (6 bases). CDR1 SQVTM and CDR2 ANQGSEA come from the germline V gene. This CDR3 comprises 14 residues. V lost 6 bases to trimming and J lost 1 base, with 16 bases between them. The CDR3 DNA reads TGCAGCGTCGACGGGCAGGGGAAATCCTACGAGCAGTACTTC. It encodes CSVDGQGKSYEQYF.

This clone was detected once. The chain employs TRBV5-1 and TRBJ1-6; perhaps TRBD1 as D (6 bases). The V gene's germline CDR1 is SGHRS and CDR2 YFSETQ. V lost 0 bases and J 9 bases, leaving 10 bases between the germline ends. This CDR3 comprises 14 residues. The CDR3 is CASSLGGQSSPLHF. The CDR3 bases are TGCGCCAGCAGCTTGGGGGGGCAGAGTTCACCCCTCCACTTT.

This clone has a handful of counts. The chain links TRBV6-6 to TRBJ2-7; TRBD2 might be the D (6 bases). The germline V gene has CDR1 MNHNY and CDR2 SVGAGI (reference sequence). The CDR3 extends over 13 amino acids. V was trimmed by 6 bases and J by 0 bases, leaving 9 bases between them. The DNA for the CDR3 is TGTGCCAGCAGGGGGGACTTCTCCTACGAGCAGTACTTC. It translates to CASRGDFSYEQYF.

The rearrangement uses TRBV7-2 and TRBJ1-5; possibly TRBD1 for D (6 bases). V gave up 3 bases and J gave up 6 bases, with 18 bases separating them. CDR1 is SGHTA, CDR2 FQGNSA, per germline. The CDR3 totals 16 residues. CDR3 loop: CASSFLALGGVQPQHF. CDR3 bases: TGTGCCAGCAGCTTTCTAGCTTTAGGGGGGGTTCAGCCCCAGCATTTT.

V usage is TRBV4-1 and J usage is TRBJ2-1; 13 positions agree with TRBD2. The germline gives CDR1 MGHRA, CDR2 YSYEKL. The CDR3 has 17 residues. Unmatched junction bases numbered 11, after V lost 4 bases and J lost 8 bases. The chain's CDR3 is CASSRGTSGMYGDEQFF. Here the CDR3 DNA reads TGCGCCAGCAGCCGCGGGACTAGCGGGATGTATGGGGATGAGCAGTTCTTC.

This chain links TRBV7-8 with TRBJ1-3; D is unresolved. Germline CDR1 and CDR2: SGHVS and FQNEAQ. The ends were cut back, 4 bases at V and 1 base at J, with 11 bases in the middle. The CDR3 extends over 15 amino acids. The CDR3 nucleotides are TGTGCCAGCAGCTCCCCGGGGAGGTCTGGAAACACCATATATTTT. Translation: CASSSPGRSGNTIYF.

The chain has TRBV11-2 and TRBJ1-1, with TRBD1 as a possible D gene (5 bases). The V end was cut by 4 bases, the J end by 5 bases, with 14 bases between. The CDR3 length is 14 residues. Germline V gene lookup returns CDR1 SGHAT and CDR2 FQNNGV. The CDR3 coding sequence is TGTGCCAGCAGCTCCTTCGGGGGTCTGACTGAAGCTTTCTTT. Translating it yields CASSSFGGLTEAFF.

The J gene is TRBJ1-5, the V gene TRBV28; perhaps TRBD1 as D (5 bases). Trimming took 8 bases from V and 8 from J, leaving 19 bases between them. Germline loops: CDR1 MDHEN, CDR2 SYDVKM. The CDR3 is 14 residues long. CDR3 protein: CASLARGVGEPQHF. The DNA for the CDR3 is TGTGCCAGCCTAGCACGGGGGGTCGGGGAGCCCCAGCATTTT.

The V gene is TRBV19, the J gene TRBJ2-5, with a weak D call TRBD2 (5 bases). The CDR3 has 13 residues. The germline V gene has CDR1 LNHDA and CDR2 SQIVND (reference sequence). Deletions cut 4 bases from V and 1 base from J, with 7 bases between. The CDR3 sequence: CASSKRAQETQYF. For the CDR3, the DNA is TGTGCCAGTAGTAAGAGGGCCCAAGAGACCCAGTACTTC. The full variable domain, rest sourced from reference TRBV19 and TRBJ2-5, is DGGITQSPKYLFRKEGQNVTLSCEQNLNHDAMYWYRQDPGQGLRLIYYSQIVNDFQKGDIAEGYSVSREKKESFPLTVTSAQKNPTAFYLCASSKRAQETQYFGPGTRLLVL.

The chain has TRBV18 and TRBJ1-5; no clear D gene. V gave up 3 bases and J gave up 2 bases, with 2 bases separating them. The germline V gene has CDR1 KGHSH and CDR2 LQKENI. The CDR3 spans 12 residues. The CDR3 reads CASSPGNQPQHF. Here the CDR3 DNA reads TGTGCCAGCTCACCCGGCAATCAGCCCCAGCATTTT. Complete variable domain (other parts from reference TRBV18 and TRBJ1-5): NAGVMQNPRHLVRRRGQEARLRCSPMKGHSHVYWYRQLPEEGLKFMVYLQKENIIDESGMPKERFSAEFPKEGPSILRIQQVVRGDSAAYFCASSPGNQPQHFGDGTRLSIL.

V is TRBV19 and J is TRBJ2-6; a possible D gene is TRBD2 (6 bases). Looked up from germline, CDR1 is LNHDA and CDR2 is SQIVND (reference sequence). V was shortened by 4 bases and J by 0 bases, with 22 bases between the two germline ends. The CDR3 is 20 amino acids. The CDR3 sequence is CASSTATGTPRASGANVLTF. The CDR3 nucleotides read TGTGCCAGTAGTACTGCTACTGGGACTCCACGCGCCTCTGGGGCCAACGTCCTGACTTTC.

The genes are TRBV19 and TRBJ2-2; 9 nucleotides align to TRBD2. Germline V gives CDR1 LNHDA, CDR2 SQIVND (reference sequence). V gave up 8 bases and J gave up 0 bases; unmatched junction bases: 4. CDR3 length: 15 amino acids. This chain's CDR3 is CASGRLAANTGELFF. The CDR3 coding sequence is TGTGCCAGTGGTAGACTAGCGGCGAACACCGGGGAGCTGTTTTTT.

This chain uses TRBV27 with TRBJ1-5; D is perhaps TRBD1 (5 bases). V was trimmed by 5 bases and J by 2 bases, leaving 25 bases between them. The CDR3 loop spans 19 amino acids. Germline-derived CDR1 and CDR2 are MNHEY and SMNVEV (reference sequence). CDR3 DNA sequence: TGTGCCAGCAGTCTTAATGGGTTTGGCAGGGCGGTCGGCAATCAGCCCCAGCATTTT. It yields the protein CASSLNGFGRAVGNQPQHF.

This clone is a singleton in its sample. The chain combines TRBV2 with TRBJ2-7; D is uncertain. Germline-derived CDR1 and CDR2 are SNHLY and FYNNEI. V shed 4 bases and J shed 3 bases, with 16 bases lying between them. The CDR3 spans 15 residues. The CDR3 loop reads CASSVRQMRFYEQYF. Here the CDR3 DNA reads TGTGCCAGCAGTGTGAGGCAAATGAGATTCTACGAGCAGTACTTC. Filled out from reference TRBV2 and TRBJ2-7, the complete variable domain reads EPEVTQTPSHQVTQMGQEVILRCVPISNHLYFYWYRQILGQKVEFLVSFYNNEISEKSEIFDDQFSVERPDGSNFTLKIRSTKLEDSAMYFCASSVRQMRFYEQYFGPGTRLTVT.

The chain links TRBV9 to TRBJ1-6, with D possibly being TRBD1 (5 bases). This CDR3 has 16 residues. The V end was cut by 2 bases, the J end by 0 bases, with 9 bases between. Germline CDR1 is SGDLS and CDR2 is YYNGEE. The CDR3 nucleotides are TGTGCCAGCAGCGTGGGGGGGAGCTCCTATAATTCACCCCTCCACTTT. Its protein product is CASSVGGSSYNSPLHF.

The rearrangement links TRBV6-4 to TRBJ1-6; D is possibly TRBD1 (5 bases). Trimming took off 4 bases at V and 7 bases at J, with 11 bases between the two ends. CDR1 MRHNA and CDR2 SNTAGT come from the germline V gene. The CDR3 loop spans 14 amino acids. CDR3 residues: CASSANPGNSPLHF. CDR3 sequence (DNA): TGTGCCAGCAGTGCGAATCCAGGGAATTCACCCCTCCACTTT.

The V gene is TRBV11-2, the J gene TRBJ1-6, with 8 bases fitting TRBD1. Germline values: CDR1 SGHAT, CDR2 FQNNGV. The V and J ends lost 1 base and 10 bases, in that order; junction bases with no gene match: 12. This CDR3 is built from 17 residues. CDR3 sequence reads: CASSLGVRTGLRSPLHF. The CDR3 DNA reads TGTGCCAGCAGCTTAGGCGTCCGGACAGGGCTACGGTCACCCCTCCACTTT.